This entry features one T cell receptor (beta chain) sequence. This clone was seen only once. Its antigen has not been determined. No quality values exist for individual bases; no much larger clone is one base distant. TCR CDR3 regions were amplified from genomic DNA by multiplex PCR using the deep immunoSEQ assay. For each cell subset, the extracted genomic DNA was distributed evenly across all wells of several immunoSEQ 96-well plates, and each plate served as one replicate. For sorted subsets, roughly 200 ng of genomic DNA, equivalent to about 30,000 T cell genomes, went into each replicate PCR. The purified libraries were quantified using a Qubit 3.0 fluorometer, sized with a Bioanalyzer 2100, and then quantified again using the KAPA Library Quantification kit. A separate single-read 150-cycle Illumina NextSeq 550 flow cell was used to sequence each immunoSEQ 96-well plate. Processing in the source paper ran as follows. Because only junctional sequences without quality scores were contained in the immunoSEQ output, filtering matching that applied to full-length reads could not be performed. Sequences were annotated with PyIR, a Python wrapper for IgBLAST v1.9, and V/J genes and CDR3 were assigned using IMGT germline references. Reads with weak V/J assignments (E-value above 1e-6), missing CDR3, stop codons, out-of-frame junctions, or ambiguous translated residues were removed. A V3J clonotype was defined by an identical inferred V gene, J gene, and CDR3 amino acid sequence. Percentage overlap between repertoires was computed as shared unique clonotypes divided by the size of the smaller repertoire. Repertoire richness was assessed with RTK rarefaction, the Chao1 estimator, and Recon v2.1 estimates of unobserved clonotypes. Generation probabilities for all TCRbeta clonotypes obtained by the gDNA method from a handful of donors were computed using OLGA. The source is immuneACCESS, and TCRdb retained only in-frame sequences with V and J called. Part of the clones is not carried over; for the studies checked, unresolved V genes explain less than half of this, and the remainder is unexplained. For V, J and clone size, that table is used; D and trimming come from the DNA. The sample profile shows about 120,000 clones; more than 65% of them were found once. The ten most abundant clones make up about 22% of the sample.

This sample stems from a study of shared clonotypes between healthy human individuals (dated by TCRdb to 2020 to 2022). In the study overall: Three men and two women, aged 18 to 49 years, made up the cohort. Each donor's leukapheresis produced roughly between roughly 0.94 and 9.5 billion PBMCs. Per donor, three plates each were used for CD4 naive and CD4 memory, two for CD8 naive, and one for CD8 memory. To increase sequencing depth and limit assay-specific biases, TCR repertoire library preparation and sequencing were carried out by different laboratories using diverse techniques. The study deeply sequenced blood TCR repertoires of about 5 healthy adults to estimate repertoire size and the extent of clonotype sharing between individuals.

Here is what the overall study found, with its caveats: Pairwise subsampling indicated that sequencing depth was expected to affect the degree of clonotype sharing among donors. The small number of donors limited the genetic and exposure-history diversity represented. Clonotypes shared by all four sorted-subset donors showed higher generation probabilities than non-shared clonotypes. Sampling was restricted to blood, and TCR repertoires in tissue are likely to differ from TCR repertoires in blood. Around 5.4% of naive CD4, around 3.6% of naive CD8, around 2.3% of memory CD4, and approximately 0.39% of memory CD8 clonotypes were shared across a few donors. Naive subsets generally had larger estimated clonotype richness than memory subsets. Incomplete sequencing was indicated by rarefaction of sorted-subset datasets, despite the large sequencing depth.

Trimming costs V 3 bases and J 5 bases, and their ends lie 14 bases apart. The CDR3 numbers 14 residues from cysteine through phenylalanine. The retained sequence is limited to the CDR3, 42 bases, with the frame set at the first base. From a lookup of the germline V gene, CDR1 and CDR2 are MRHNA and SNTAGT. The donors were healthy, HIV-negative adults with no recently reported acute infections or vaccinations. Only Caucasian adults living in Nashville, Tennessee, USA were represented among the donors. The CD8 memory samples were a combination of magnetically selected CD45RO+ cells and CCR7-negative CD45RA+ effector memory (TemRA) cells. After blood collection by leukapheresis, PBMCs were isolated using Ficoll-Histopaque density gradient centrifugation and then cryopreserved in the vapor phase of liquid nitrogen. Purity and quantity of every magnetically sorted T cell population were checked by analytical flow cytometry. Genomic DNA was isolated from each sorted fraction and quantified by UV absorbance on a Nanodrop 2000c.

This receptor was identified in a woman in her twenties or thirties in good health. The sequenced sample consisted of memory CD8+ T cells sorted from blood. The label giving this sample's cell subset or site can be read as: CD45RO+ cells pooled with CCR7-negative TemRA cells. The chain is made from TRBV6-4 and TRBJ2-7; a weak D assignment points to TRBD1 (6 bases agree). The encoded CDR3 is CASSEGQGSDEQYF. At the DNA level, the sequence is TGTGCCAGCAGTGAAGGCCAGGGGTCCGACGAGCAGTACTTC.